These T cell receptor beta chains were read from a single sample in a study of blood T cell repertoires in COVID-19. TCRdb keeps only in-frame clones here, not all; method: immunoSEQ multiplex PCR. The sample shows about 60,000 clones, roughly 85% of them seen only once. The sequenced material came from peripheral blood. Receptor source: a human donor in a cohort sampled during active COVID-19. The CDR3 runs from the conserved cysteine through the conserved F or W. Each record gives: clone size, J gene, V gene, D gene, CDR3 protein, CDR3 DNA. A D gene is named only where the DNA matches it firmly. Size tells how often a clone was seen (once, few, many) or the class of an expanded clone, and some rows leave it out.

clone_size: NA; j_call: TRBJ2-7; v_call: TRBV5-1; d_call: NA; cdr3_aa: CASSRTSGTASEQYF; cdr3_nt: TGCGCCAGCAGCCGCACATCGGGGACTGCGTCTGAGCAGTACTTC
clone_size: NA; j_call: TRBJ2-7; v_call: TRBV5-1; d_call: TRBD1; cdr3_aa: CASSLAGGNYEQYF; cdr3_nt: TGCGCCAGCAGCTTGGCAGGGGGAAACTACGAGCAGTACTTC
clone_size: NA; j_call: TRBJ2-3; v_call: TRBV6-2/TRBV6-3; d_call: NA; cdr3_aa: CASSYRRGALGTQYF; cdr3_nt: TGTGCCAGCAGTTACCGACGGGGGGCCCTAGGTACGCAGTATTTT
clone_size: NA; j_call: TRBJ2-7; v_call: TRBV5-1; d_call: NA; cdr3_aa: CASSFGGDSYEQYF; cdr3_nt: TGCGCCAGCAGCTTCGGAGGGGACTCCTACGAGCAGTACTTC
clone_size: few; j_call: TRBJ2-7; v_call: TRBV3-1/TRBV3-2; d_call: NA; cdr3_aa: CASSQASGQRGYEQYF; cdr3_nt: TGTGCCAGCAGCCAAGCAAGCGGACAGAGAGGCTACGAGCAGTACTTC
clone_size: NA; j_call: TRBJ2-5; v_call: TRBV7-9; d_call: NA; cdr3_aa: CASSLAGGTETQYF; cdr3_nt: TGTGCCAGCAGCTTAGCAGGCGGGACTGAGACCCAGTACTTC
clone_size: NA; j_call: TRBJ2-7; v_call: TRBV18; d_call: TRBD2; cdr3_aa: CASSPLPGTSGRSYEQYF; cdr3_nt: TGTGCCAGCTCACCCCTACCCGGGACTAGCGGGAGGTCCTACGAGCAGTACTTC
clone_size: NA; j_call: TRBJ2-7; v_call: TRBV5-1; d_call: NA; cdr3_aa: CASSLGGASTYEQYF; cdr3_nt: TGCGCCAGCAGCTTGGGTGGGGCCAGTACCTACGAGCAGTACTTC
clone_size: NA; j_call: TRBJ1-2; v_call: TRBV6-2/TRBV6-3; d_call: TRBD1; cdr3_aa: CASSDRTGDGYTF; cdr3_nt: TGTGCCAGCAGTGACAGGACAGGGGACGGCTACACCTTC
clone_size: NA; j_call: TRBJ2-2; v_call: TRBV14; d_call: TRBD1; cdr3_aa: CASSPIGTGGTGELFF; cdr3_nt: TGTGCCAGCAGCCCCATAGGGACAGGGGGCACCGGGGAGCTGTTTTTT
clone_size: NA; j_call: TRBJ2-1; v_call: TRBV5-6; d_call: NA; cdr3_aa: CASSLGLGYNEQFF; cdr3_nt: TGTGCCAGCAGCTTGGGACTAGGGTACAATGAGCAGTTCTTC
clone_size: NA; j_call: TRBJ1-5; v_call: TRBV7-2; d_call: NA; cdr3_aa: CSSGRGGSNQPQHF; cdr3_nt: TGTTCGTCCGGCAGGGGAGGGAGCAATCAGCCCCAGCATTTT
clone_size: NA; j_call: TRBJ1-1; v_call: TRBV18; d_call: NA; cdr3_aa: CASSEGANTEAFF; cdr3_nt: TGTGCCAGCTCAGAGGGTGCGAACACTGAAGCTTTCTTT
clone_size: NA; j_call: TRBJ1-2; v_call: TRBV2; d_call: NA; cdr3_aa: CASGLLTGYGYTF; cdr3_nt: TGTGCCAGTGGCCTCTTAACCGGGTATGGCTACACCTTC
clone_size: NA; j_call: TRBJ1-1; v_call: TRBV2; d_call: NA; cdr3_aa: CASSVARLNTEAFF; cdr3_nt: TGTGCCAGCAGTGTAGCTCGTTTGAACACTGAAGCTTTCTTT
clone_size: few; j_call: TRBJ1-1; v_call: TRBV27; d_call: TRBD1; cdr3_aa: CASTNPGQGNTEAFF; cdr3_nt: TGTGCCAGCACCAATCCGGGACAGGGGAACACTGAAGCTTTCTTT
clone_size: NA; j_call: TRBJ1-1; v_call: TRBV14; d_call: NA; cdr3_aa: CASSPQGGRGTEAFF; cdr3_nt: TGTGCCAGCAGCCCTCAGGGTGGGCGGGGCACTGAAGCTTTCTTT
clone_size: NA; j_call: TRBJ1-6; v_call: TRBV2; d_call: NA; cdr3_aa: CASKGLGSSYNSPLHF; cdr3_nt: TGTGCCTCAAAAGGACTGGGGAGCTCCTATAATTCACCCCTCCACTTT
clone_size: NA; j_call: TRBJ1-3; v_call: TRBV2; d_call: NA; cdr3_aa: CASSGHGISGNTIYF; cdr3_nt: TGTGCCAGCAGTGGGCATGGCATCTCTGGAAACACCATATATTTT
clone_size: NA; j_call: TRBJ2-5; v_call: TRBV18; d_call: TRBD1; cdr3_aa: CASSPPGQQETQYF; cdr3_nt: TGTGCCAGCTCACCCCCGGGACAGCAAGAGACCCAGTACTTC
clone_size: NA; j_call: TRBJ1-5; v_call: TRBV5-6; d_call: TRBD1; cdr3_aa: CASSVGGQGAVQPQHF; cdr3_nt: TGTGCCAGCAGCGTGGGGGGACAGGGGGCTGTTCAGCCCCAGCATTTT
clone_size: NA; j_call: TRBJ1-5; v_call: TRBV19; d_call: TRBD1; cdr3_aa: CASTGGLSNQPQHF; cdr3_nt: TGTGCCAGTACAGGGGGCCTCAGCAATCAGCCCCAGCATTTT
clone_size: NA; j_call: TRBJ2-7; v_call: TRBV5-4; d_call: TRBD2; cdr3_aa: CASSRGTGGFYEQYF; cdr3_nt: TGTGCCAGCAGCCGGGGGACGGGAGGGTTCTACGAGCAGTACTTC
clone_size: NA; j_call: TRBJ2-3; v_call: TRBV14; d_call: TRBD1; cdr3_aa: CASSLGTGTDTQYF; cdr3_nt: TGTGCCAGCAGCCTGGGGACAGGCACAGATACGCAGTATTTT
clone_size: NA; j_call: TRBJ2-7; v_call: TRBV11-2; d_call: TRBD2; cdr3_aa: CASSFGTSGSSYEQYF; cdr3_nt: TGTGCCAGCAGCTTTGGGACTAGCGGGAGTAGCTACGAGCAGTACTTC
clone_size: NA; j_call: TRBJ2-7; v_call: TRBV18; d_call: NA; cdr3_aa: CASSPQGSGEQYF; cdr3_nt: TGTGCCAGCTCACCTCAGGGTTCGGGCGAGCAGTACTTC
clone_size: NA; j_call: TRBJ1-6; v_call: TRBV2; d_call: NA; cdr3_aa: CASSEAVVGSPLHF; cdr3_nt: TGTGCCAGCAGTGAAGCAGTAGTTGGTTCACCCCTCCACTTT
clone_size: NA; j_call: TRBJ2-5; v_call: TRBV5-6; d_call: NA; cdr3_aa: CASSRRGQETQYF; cdr3_nt: TGTGCCAGCAGCCGACGAGGGCAAGAGACCCAGTACTTC
clone_size: NA; j_call: TRBJ1-5; v_call: TRBV5-6; d_call: NA; cdr3_aa: CASSLLAGNQPQHF; cdr3_nt: TGTGCCAGCAGCCTCCTGGCGGGCAATCAGCCCCAGCATTTT
clone_size: NA; j_call: TRBJ1-2; v_call: TRBV18; d_call: NA; cdr3_aa: CASSPKGDAGYTF; cdr3_nt: TGTGCCAGCTCACCAAAGGGGGATGCAGGCTACACCTTC
clone_size: NA; j_call: TRBJ2-1; v_call: TRBV5-4; d_call: NA; cdr3_aa: CASSFGELRYNEQFF; cdr3_nt: TGTGCCAGCAGCTTCGGGGAATTACGATACAATGAGCAGTTCTTC
clone_size: NA; j_call: TRBJ1-5; v_call: TRBV15; d_call: TRBD1; cdr3_aa: CATSRRGQGALQPQHF; cdr3_nt: TGTGCCACCAGCCGACGGGGACAGGGGGCGTTGCAGCCCCAGCATTTT
clone_size: once; j_call: TRBJ2-7; v_call: TRBV19; d_call: TRBD2; cdr3_aa: CASTNSPPSGGHEQYF; cdr3_nt: TGTGCCAGTACCAACAGCCCCCCTAGCGGGGGTCACGAGCAGTACTTC